What follows are 6 T cell receptor beta chains derived from one specimen sequenced in a study of T-cell reconstitution after alpha-beta-depleted transplantation in children. Unique molecular identifiers were used in preparing the TCRbeta library. TCRdb re-called the PCR reads with MiXCR, one entry per CDR3 protein. The top ten hold approximately 15% of the sample, which has 500,000 to 650,000 distinct CDR3 sequences, approximately 10% seen once. Sample: PBMCs, mostly from graft donor cells, taken 180 days after TCRalphabeta/CD19-depleted stem cell transplant. The receptors derive from a female patient aged 2-15 years who had a stem cell transplant for aplastic anemia, so the T cells may come from the graft donor.

V is TRBV29-1 and J is TRBJ2-5; D tentatively reads TRBD1 or TRBD2 (5 bases each). Germline V gives CDR1 SQVTM, CDR2 ANQGSEA. The CDR3 contains 12 residues. Trimming removed 8 bases at V and 5 bases at J, with 15 bases between. For the CDR3, the DNA is TGCAGCCAACAAGGGGACCGGGAGACCCAGTACTTC. This encodes CSQQGDRETQYF.

The chain combines TRBV7-2 with TRBJ2-7; tentatively, D is TRBD1 (6 bases). The CDR3 loop spans 14 amino acids. V was trimmed by 0 bases and J by 2 bases, leaving 8 bases between them. From germline, CDR1 is SGHTA and CDR2 FQGNSA. CDR3 DNA sequence: TGTGCCAGCAGCTTAGCGAAGGGGGCCTACGAGCAGTACTTC. Translating gives CASSLAKGAYEQYF. The full variable domain, completed using reference TRBV7-2 and TRBJ2-7, is GAGVSQSPSNKVTEKGKDVELRCDPISGHTALYWYRQSLGQGLEFLIYFQGNSAPDKSGLPSDRFSAERTGGSVSTLTIQRTQQEDSAVYLCASSLAKGAYEQYFGPGTRLTVT.

This clonotype was detected a few times. J is TRBJ2-7 and V is TRBV6-2 or TRBV6-3; D is unresolved. The germline gives CDR1 MNHEY, CDR2 SVGEGT. The ends were cut back, 6 bases at V and 3 bases at J, with 12 bases in the middle. This CDR3 is 13 amino acids long. In DNA form, the CDR3 reads TGTGCCAGCAGACCGATGGACGGCTACGAGCAGTACGTC. Its translation: CASRPMDGYEQYV.

This clonotype has only a few counts. The chain uses TRBV3-1 and TRBJ1-1, with TRBD1 as a possible D gene (5 bases). The CDR3 covers 14 residues. V lost 4 bases to trimming and J lost 1 base, with 10 bases between them. From germline, CDR1 is LGHDT and CDR2 YNNKEL (reference sequence). CDR3 nucleotides: TGTGCCAGCAGCCTCAGGGCCGCGAACACTGAAGCTTTCTTT. Translated, it gives CASSLRAANTEAFF.

Only a few counts were recorded for this clonotype. The chain couples TRBV7-2 to TRBJ2-3, with D possibly matching TRBD2 (5 bases). V was cut by 6 bases and J by 0 bases, with 10 bases left in between. The CDR3 length is 14 residues. Per the germline V gene, CDR1 is SGHTA and CDR2 is FQGNSA. The CDR3 DNA follows: TGTGCCAGCAGTAAGGACTGGAGCACAGATACGCAGTATTTT. It codes for CASSKDWSTDTQYF.

V usage is TRBV18 and J usage is TRBJ1-1, with D unclear. Germline V gene lookup returns CDR1 KGHSH and CDR2 LQKENI. This CDR3 is built from 12 residues. V lost 0 bases to trimming and J lost 8 bases, with 7 bases between them. The DNA for the CDR3 is TGTGCCAGCTCACCACCGAATGGGGAAGCTTTCTTT. Encoded protein: CASSPPNGEAFF.